Listed below are T cell receptor beta chains from one sample, sequenced in a study of cytomegalovirus exposure and HLA in healthy donors. Assay used: immunoSEQ multiplex PCR; TCRdb lists only in-frame clones, some missing. The table includes 140,000 to 150,000 clones, over 55% detected once. The sample consisted of PBMCs. All receptors derive from a man aged 40-49 years in good health and CMV-seronegative. Both conserved end residues are part of each CDR3. D genes are given only for firm matches. Size values are once, few and many counts, or a class for expanded clones, and some rows have none.

j_call d_call clone_size v_call cdr3_aa cdr3_nt
TRBJ1-5 . . TRBV7-7 CANIEEGGQPQHF TGTGCCAACATAGAGGAGGGTGGTCAGCCCCAGCATTTT
TRBJ1-1 TRBD1 . TRBV5-3 CARSVTGGMNTEAFF TGTGCCAGAAGCGTAACAGGGGGCATGAACACTGAAGCTTTCTTT
TRBJ2-5 . few TRBV7-8 CASSLALGGGETQYF TGTGCCAGCAGCTTAGCGCTGGGGGGTGGAGAGACCCAGTACTTC
TRBJ2-3 . . TRBV11-3 CASSYDSSSTDTQYF TGTGCCAGCAGCTATGACAGTTCTAGCACAGATACGCAGTATTTT
TRBJ2-7 . . TRBV15 CATSRRFRTARSYEQYF TGTGCCACCAGCAGGCGTTTCAGGACAGCCCGGTCGTACGAGCAGTACTTC
TRBJ1-3 TRBD1 . TRBV28 CASSLGQSSGNTIYF TGTGCCAGCAGTTTGGGACAGAGCTCTGGAAACACCATATATTTT
TRBJ2-3 . once TRBV18 CASSPQRASDTQYF TGTGCCAGCTCACCACAGCGGGCTTCGGATACGCAGTATTTT
TRBJ1-4 TRBD1 . TRBV27 CASKAWTGLDEKLFF TGTGCCAGCAAAGCTTGGACAGGGTTGGATGAAAAACTGTTTTTT
TRBJ1-4 . . TRBV7-9 CASSLMGGGEEKLFF TGTGCCAGCAGCTTGATGGGGGGAGGGGAAGAAAAACTGTTTTTT
TRBJ2-2 . . TRBV4-1 CASSQVRAGELFF TGCGCCAGCAGCCAAGTGAGGGCCGGGGAGCTGTTTTTT
TRBJ2-2 . once TRBV18 CASSWPSSWELFF TGTGCCAGCTCATGGCCATCCTCATGGGAGCTGTTTTTT
TRBJ1-4 . once TRBV18 CASSPNRVVDEKLFF TGTGCCAGCTCGCCAAACAGGGTGGTGGATGAAAAACTGTTTTTT
TRBJ1-4 . few TRBV4-2 CASSQDPGSGEKLFF TGTGCCAGCAGCCAAGATCCGGGGTCTGGGGAAAAACTGTTTTTT
TRBJ1-1 . . TRBV7-2 CASSLVAEAFF TGTGCCAGCAGCTTAGTAGCTGAAGCTTTCTTT
TRBJ2-7 . few TRBV5-1 CASSLAPGGGSYEQYF TGCGCCAGCAGCTTAGCCCCCGGGGGAGGCTCCTACGAGCAGTACTTC
TRBJ2-7 TRBD1 . TRBV7-2 CASSYRQGRGSYEQYF TGTGCCAGCAGCTACAGACAGGGAAGGGGCTCCTACGAGCAGTACTTC
TRBJ2-1 . once TRBV6-1 CASSVTETYNEQFF TGTGCCAGCAGTGTGACAGAGACCTACAATGAGCAGTTCTTC